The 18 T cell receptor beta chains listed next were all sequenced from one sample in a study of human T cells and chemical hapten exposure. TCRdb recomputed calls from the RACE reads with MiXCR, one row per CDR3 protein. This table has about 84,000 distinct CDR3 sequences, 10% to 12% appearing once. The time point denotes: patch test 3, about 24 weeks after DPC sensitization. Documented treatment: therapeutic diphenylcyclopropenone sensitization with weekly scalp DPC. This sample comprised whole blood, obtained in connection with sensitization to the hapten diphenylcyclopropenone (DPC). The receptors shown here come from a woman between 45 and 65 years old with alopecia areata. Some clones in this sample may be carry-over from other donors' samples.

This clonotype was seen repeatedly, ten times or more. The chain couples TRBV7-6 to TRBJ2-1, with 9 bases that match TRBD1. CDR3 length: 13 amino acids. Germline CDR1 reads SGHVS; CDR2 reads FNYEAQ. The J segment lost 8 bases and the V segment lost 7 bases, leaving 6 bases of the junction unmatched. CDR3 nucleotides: TGTGCCAGCACCAGGACAGGGGCCCATGAGCAGTTCTTC. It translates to CASTRTGAHEQFF.

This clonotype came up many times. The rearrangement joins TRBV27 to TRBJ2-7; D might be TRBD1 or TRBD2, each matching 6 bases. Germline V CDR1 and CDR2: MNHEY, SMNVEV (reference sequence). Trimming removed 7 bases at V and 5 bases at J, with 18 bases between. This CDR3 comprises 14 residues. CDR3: CASTHRGGGDEQYF. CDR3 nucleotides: TGTGCCAGCACCCATAGAGGGGGAGGTGACGAGCAGTACTTC.

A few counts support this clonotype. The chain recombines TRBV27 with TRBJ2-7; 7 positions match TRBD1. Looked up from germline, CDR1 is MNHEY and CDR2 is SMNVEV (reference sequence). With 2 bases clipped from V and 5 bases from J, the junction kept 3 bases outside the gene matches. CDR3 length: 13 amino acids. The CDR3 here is CASSLAGGHEQYF. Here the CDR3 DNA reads TGTGCCAGCAGTTTAGCAGGGGGACACGAGCAGTACTTC.

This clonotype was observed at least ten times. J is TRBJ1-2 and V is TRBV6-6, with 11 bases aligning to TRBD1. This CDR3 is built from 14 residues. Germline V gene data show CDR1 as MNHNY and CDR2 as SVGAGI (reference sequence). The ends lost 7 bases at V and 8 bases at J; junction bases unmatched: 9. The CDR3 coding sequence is TGTGCCAGCACCGGACGGGGGACAGGGGGAGGCTACACCTTC. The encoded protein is CASTGRGTGGGYTF.

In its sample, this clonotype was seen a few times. The CDR3 DNA follows: TGCAGTGTCACAGCCCCCGGGACTAGCGTCAATGAGCAGTTCTTC. Protein product: CSVTAPGTSVNEQFF. The rearrangement uses TRBV20-1 and TRBJ2-1, with 10 bases identical to TRBD2. Germline CDR1 is DFQATT and CDR2 is SNEGSKA (reference sequence). This CDR3 region has 15 residues. Germline trimming cut 7 bases from V and 6 bases from J; bases unmatched to any gene: 12.

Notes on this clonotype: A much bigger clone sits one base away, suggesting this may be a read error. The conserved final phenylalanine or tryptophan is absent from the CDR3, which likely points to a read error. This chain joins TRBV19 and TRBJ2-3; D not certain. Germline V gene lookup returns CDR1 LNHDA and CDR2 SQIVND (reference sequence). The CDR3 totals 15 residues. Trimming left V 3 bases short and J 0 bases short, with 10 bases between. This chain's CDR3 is CASSIGGSSTDTQYL. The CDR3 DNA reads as TGTGCCAGTAGTATTGGCGGATCGAGCACAGATACGCAGTATTTA.

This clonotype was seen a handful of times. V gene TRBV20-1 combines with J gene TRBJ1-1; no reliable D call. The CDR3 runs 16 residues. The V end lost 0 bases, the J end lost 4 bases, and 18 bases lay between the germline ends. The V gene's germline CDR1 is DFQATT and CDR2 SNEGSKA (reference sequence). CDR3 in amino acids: CSARDTRGRFGTEAFF. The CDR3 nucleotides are TGCAGTGCTAGAGATACGCGAGGCAGGTTCGGCACTGAAGCTTTCTTT.

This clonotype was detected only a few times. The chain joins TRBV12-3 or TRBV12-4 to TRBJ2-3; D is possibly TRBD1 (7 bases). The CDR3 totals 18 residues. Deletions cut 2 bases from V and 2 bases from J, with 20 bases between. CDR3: CASSLLDLTRGATDTQYF. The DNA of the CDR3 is TGTGCCAGCAGTTTATTGGACCTGACCAGGGGGGCCACAGATACGCAGTATTTT.

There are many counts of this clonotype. CDR3 amino acids: CSVYRDSSQEKLFF. The CDR3 DNA follows: TGCAGCGTATACCGGGACAGCAGTCAAGAAAAACTGTTTTTT. The chain employs TRBV29-1 and TRBJ1-4; TRBD1 matches at 7 bases. The germline gives CDR1 SQVTM, CDR2 ANQGSEA. The CDR3 spans 14 residues. V shed 6 bases and J 8 bases; nucleotides not matched to a gene: 12.

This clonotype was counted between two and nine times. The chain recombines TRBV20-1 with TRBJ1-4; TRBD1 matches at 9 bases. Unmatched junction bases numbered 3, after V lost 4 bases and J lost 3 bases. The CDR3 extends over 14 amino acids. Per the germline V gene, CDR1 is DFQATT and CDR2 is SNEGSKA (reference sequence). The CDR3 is CSAIQGAANEKLFF. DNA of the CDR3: TGCAGTGCTATACAGGGGGCGGCTAATGAAAAACTGTTTTTT.

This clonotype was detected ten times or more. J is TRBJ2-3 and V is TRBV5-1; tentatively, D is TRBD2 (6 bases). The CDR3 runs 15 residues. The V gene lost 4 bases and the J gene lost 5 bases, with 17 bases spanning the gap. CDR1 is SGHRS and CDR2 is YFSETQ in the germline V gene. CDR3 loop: CASSRMGGKGDTQYF. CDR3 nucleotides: TGCGCCAGCAGCCGGATGGGGGGAAAGGGAGATACGCAGTATTTT.

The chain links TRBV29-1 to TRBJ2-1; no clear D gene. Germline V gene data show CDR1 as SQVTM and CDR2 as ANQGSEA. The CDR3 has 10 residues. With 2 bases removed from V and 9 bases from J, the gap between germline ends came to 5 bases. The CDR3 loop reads CSVERPEQFF. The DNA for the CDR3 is TGCAGCGTTGAACGCCCTGAGCAGTTCTTC.

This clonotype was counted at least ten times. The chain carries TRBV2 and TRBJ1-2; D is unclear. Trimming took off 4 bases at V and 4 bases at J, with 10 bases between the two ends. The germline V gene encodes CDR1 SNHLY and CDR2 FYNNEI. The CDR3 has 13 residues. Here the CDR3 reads CASSVNGIYGYTF. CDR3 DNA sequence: TGTGCCAGCAGTGTCAACGGAATCTATGGCTACACCTTC.

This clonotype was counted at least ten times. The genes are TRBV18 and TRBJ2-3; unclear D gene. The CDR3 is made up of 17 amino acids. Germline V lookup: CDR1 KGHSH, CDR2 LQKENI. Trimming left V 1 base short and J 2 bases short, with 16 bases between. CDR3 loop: CASSPLGERVNTDTQYF. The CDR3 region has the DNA TGTGCCAGCTCACCACTTGGTGAAAGGGTGAACACAGATACGCAGTATTTT.

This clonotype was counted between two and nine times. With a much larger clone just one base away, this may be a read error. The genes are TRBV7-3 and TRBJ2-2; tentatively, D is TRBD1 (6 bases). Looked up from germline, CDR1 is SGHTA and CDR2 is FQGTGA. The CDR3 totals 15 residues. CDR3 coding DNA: TGTGCCAGCAGCTTACAGGGGCCACCTCTCGGGGAGCCGTTTTTT. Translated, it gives CASSLQGPPLGEPFF.

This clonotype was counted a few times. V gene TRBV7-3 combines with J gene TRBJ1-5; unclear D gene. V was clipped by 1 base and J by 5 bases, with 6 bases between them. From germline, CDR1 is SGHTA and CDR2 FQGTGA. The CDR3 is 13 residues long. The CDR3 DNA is TGTGCCAGCAGCTTAAGTCGAGATCAGCCCCAGCATTTT. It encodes CASSLSRDQPQHF.

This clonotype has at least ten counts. The CDR3: CASTLAGVSENEQFF. The CDR3 DNA reads as TGTGCCAGTACCCTAGCGGGAGTAAGTGAGAATGAGCAGTTCTTC. The chain has TRBV19 and TRBJ2-1; TRBD2 agrees at 10 bases. Germline CDR1 is LNHDA and CDR2 is SQIVND (reference sequence). Germline trimming cut 7 bases from V and 7 bases from J; bases unmatched to any gene: 10. The CDR3 is 15 amino acids.

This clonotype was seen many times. CDR3 sequence (DNA): TGTGCCAGCAGTTACCCTCCGGCAGATACGCAGTATTTT. It translates to CASSYPPADTQYF. The chain recombines TRBV6-6 with TRBJ2-3; D is uncertain. Per the germline V gene, CDR1 is MNHNY and CDR2 is SVGAGI (reference sequence). The ends were cut back, 2 bases at V and 4 bases at J, with 7 bases in the middle. The CDR3 runs to 13 residues.